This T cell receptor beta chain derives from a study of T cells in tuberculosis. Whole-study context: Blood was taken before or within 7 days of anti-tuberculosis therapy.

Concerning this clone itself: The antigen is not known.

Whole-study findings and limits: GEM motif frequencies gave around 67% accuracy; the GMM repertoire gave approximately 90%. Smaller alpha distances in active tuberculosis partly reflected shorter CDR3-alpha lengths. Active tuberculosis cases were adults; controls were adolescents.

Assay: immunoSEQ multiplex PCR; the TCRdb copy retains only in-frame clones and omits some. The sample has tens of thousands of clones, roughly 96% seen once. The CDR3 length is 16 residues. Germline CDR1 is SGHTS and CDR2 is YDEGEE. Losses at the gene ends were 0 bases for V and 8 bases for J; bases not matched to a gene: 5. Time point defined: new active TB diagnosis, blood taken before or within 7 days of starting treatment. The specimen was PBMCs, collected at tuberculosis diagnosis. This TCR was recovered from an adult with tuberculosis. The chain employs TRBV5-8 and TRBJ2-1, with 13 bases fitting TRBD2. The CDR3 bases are TGTGCCAGCAGCTTGGAGGGACTAGCGGGATTGGATGAGCAGTTCTTC. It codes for CASSLEGLAGLDEQFF.